The 16 T cell receptor beta chains listed next were all sequenced from one sample in a study of STAT3 mutations in large granular lymphocyte leukemia. The study, taken as a whole, reports: At least one immunodominant TCR beta clonotype appeared in every T-cell large granular lymphocyte leukemia patient.

Assay used: immunoSEQ multiplex PCR; TCRdb lists only in-frame clones, some missing. Of 9,500 to 13,000 clones in the sample, approximately 50% are singletons; the top ten hold around 8.3%. These receptors are not linked to any known antigen. Sequences were obtained from peripheral blood mononuclear cells. These receptors originate from a boy younger than 18 with T-cell large granular lymphocyte leukemia. Some clones in this sample may be carry-over from other donors' samples.

The V gene is TRBV7-9, the J gene TRBJ1-2, with TRBD1 matching 9 bases. V trimming: 4 bases; J trimming: 4 bases; junction bases outside the gene matches: 7. The germline V gene encodes CDR1 SEHNR and CDR2 FQNEAQ (reference sequence). This CDR3 has 15 amino acids. The CDR3 nucleotides are TGTGCCAGCAGCTCTACCCCGGGACAGGGCTATGGCTACACCTTC. It specifies CASSSTPGQGYGYTF.

The chain has TRBV30 and TRBJ1-2; D is possibly TRBD1 (6 bases). Trimming shortened V by 0 bases and J by 7 bases, and 18 bases separated the two germline ends. The germline V gene has CDR1 GTSNPN and CDR2 SVGIG (reference sequence). The CDR3 consists of 15 residues. This chain's CDR3 is CAWSVRLGARFGYTF. CDR3 bases: TGTGCCTGGAGTGTAAGGCTGGGGGCACGATTTGGCTACACCTTC.

The V gene is TRBV18, the J gene TRBJ2-1; 7 bases fit TRBD1. J gave up 0 bases and V 3 bases, and 8 bases lay outside the gene matches. From germline, CDR1 is KGHSH and CDR2 LQKENI. This CDR3 has 17 amino acids. CDR3 amino acids: CASSPYPTGSSYNEQFF. The CDR3, as DNA: TGTGCCAGCTCACCCTACCCGACAGGGAGCTCCTACAATGAGCAGTTCTTC.

The table lists this clone with a few counts. This chain joins TRBV5-1 and TRBJ1-1; 7 bases align to TRBD1. The CDR3 totals 14 residues. Looked up from germline, CDR1 is SGHRS and CDR2 is YFSETQ. V lost 4 bases, J lost 1 base, and 4 bases stayed unmatched. The DNA for the CDR3 is TGCGCCAGCAGCGCACAGGGGCGGAACACTGAAGCTTTCTTT. It yields the protein CASSAQGRNTEAFF.

This chain uses TRBV9 with TRBJ2-7; 11 bases align to TRBD1. Germline loops: CDR1 SGDLS, CDR2 YYNGEE. V gave up 1 base and J gave up 11 bases; unmatched junction bases: 5. The CDR3 is made up of 13 amino acids. This CDR3 is CASSVSGTGGKYF. CDR3 nucleotides: TGTGCCAGCAGCGTATCTGGGACAGGGGGTAAGTACTTC.

This clone was detected a few times. The rearrangement joins TRBV18 to TRBJ1-5; D might be TRBD1 (5 bases). The V end was cut by 4 bases, the J end by 2 bases, with 6 bases between. The CDR3 is 13 residues long. The V gene's germline CDR1 is KGHSH and CDR2 LQKENI. The CDR3 DNA follows: TGTGCCAGCTCACGACAGCGCAATCAGCCCCAGCATTTT. This gives the protein CASSRQRNQPQHF.

The CDR3 spells CAWSVRGGWNSPLHF. Here the CDR3 DNA reads TGTGCCTGGAGTGTGAGGGGAGGGTGGAATTCACCCCTCCACTTT. J is TRBJ1-6 and V is TRBV30; perhaps TRBD1 as D (5 bases). Trimming removed 0 bases from V and 7 bases from J, with 13 bases in between. The CDR3 is made up of 15 amino acids. CDR1 and CDR2 from the germline V gene are GTSNPN and SVGIG (reference sequence).

V gene TRBV30 combines with J gene TRBJ1-5; 7 positions match TRBD1. V gave up 0 bases and J gave up 7 bases; unmatched junction bases: 9. This CDR3 has 15 residues. Germline V lookup: CDR1 GTSNPN, CDR2 SVGIG (reference sequence). The CDR3 region is CAWSVQGYSGQPQHF. The CDR3 bases are TGTGCCTGGAGTGTACAGGGGTATAGCGGGCAGCCCCAGCATTTT. Full variable domain (outside the CDR3, taken from reference TRBV30 and TRBJ1-5): SQTIHQWPATLVQPVGSPLSLECTVEGTSNPNLYWYRQAAGRGLQLLFYSVGIGQISSEVPQNLSASRPQDRQFILSSKKLLLSDSGFYLCAWSVQGYSGQPQHFGDGTRLSIL.

The rearrangement uses TRBV7-9 and TRBJ2-5; D remains unclear. Between the trimmed V and J ends, which lost 0 bases and 1 base, there was a span of 3 bases. The CDR3 spans 13 residues. Per the germline V gene, CDR1 is SEHNR and CDR2 is FQNEAQ (reference sequence). The CDR3, as DNA: TGTGCCAGCAGCTTAGCTAGCCAAGAGACCCAGTACTTC. It is translated as CASSLASQETQYF.

This sequence joins TRBV10-3 and TRBJ2-3; TRBD2 is a possible D gene (5 bases). The CDR3 length is 13 residues. The germline V gene has CDR1 ENHRY and CDR2 SYGVKD. The V end was cut by 8 bases, the J end by 1 base, with 10 bases between. CDR3 sequence reads: CAILLGGTDTQYF. CDR3 in DNA: TGTGCCATCCTACTGGGAGGCACAGATACGCAGTATTTT.

The V call is TRBV6-1, the J call TRBJ2-3, with 9 bases matching TRBD2. Per the germline V gene, CDR1 is MNHNS and CDR2 is SASEGT. Trimming took 3 bases from V and 0 from J; bases not matched to a gene: 1. This CDR3 region has 15 residues. Written as DNA, the CDR3 is TGTGCCAGCAGTGACCTAGCGGGAAGCACAGATACGCAGTATTTT. Protein sequence: CASSDLAGSTDTQYF.

In this sample, this clone turned up a few times. The chain uses TRBV7-2 and TRBJ2-1, with 9 bases lining up with TRBD1. V dropped 4 bases and J dropped 11; count of bases not matched to a gene: 6. CDR3 length: 13 residues. Per the germline V gene, CDR1 is SGHTA and CDR2 is FQGNSA. In nucleotides, the CDR3 is TGTGCCAGCAGCTCTGACAGGGGGAAAAAGCAGTTCTTC. This encodes CASSSDRGKKQFF. The whole variable domain, remainder taken from reference TRBV7-2 and TRBJ2-1, is GAGVSQSPSNKVTEKGKDVELRCDPISGHTALYWYRQSLGQGLEFLIYFQGNSAPDKSGLPSDRFSAERTGGSVSTLTIQRTQQEDSAVYLCASSSDRGKKQFFGPGTRLTVL.

The chain joins TRBV5-1 to TRBJ1-4; no clear D. V was trimmed by 4 bases and J by 7 bases, leaving 8 bases between them. This CDR3 contains 12 residues. Germline assignment: CDR1 SGHRS and CDR2 YFSETQ. The CDR3 sequence: CASSPPGEKLFF. The CDR3 bases are TGCGCCAGCAGCCCCCCCGGTGAAAAACTGTTTTTT.

This chain links TRBV7-9 with TRBJ2-3; 15 bases agree with TRBD2. The CDR3 is 15 amino acids. V trimming: 6 bases; J trimming: 5 bases; junction bases outside the gene matches: 3. Germline CDR1 reads SEHNR; CDR2 reads FQNEAQ (reference sequence). DNA of the CDR3: TGTGCCAGCAGGGGACTAGCGGGAGGAGTAGATACGCAGTATTTT. Translation: CASRGLAGGVDTQYF.

Points on this clone: This is likely a read error, given that the CDR3 carries no conserved phenylalanine or tryptophan at its end. The gene calls are TRBV28 and TRBJ1-1; D call uncertain. The germline V and J ends were trimmed by 5 bases and 8 bases, with 9 bases remaining between them. Germline V CDR1 and CDR2: MDHEN, SYDVKM. This CDR3 region has 11 residues. CDR3 residues: CASSMRGEAFS. The CDR3 coding sequence is TGTGCCAGCAGTATGCGGGGAGAAGCTTTCTCT.

V and J are TRBV30 and TRBJ1-1, with 9 bases that match TRBD1. Germline V gene sequence: CDR1 GTSNPN, CDR2 SVGIG (reference sequence). With 4 bases clipped from V and 8 bases from J, the junction kept 11 bases outside the gene matches. The CDR3 covers 14 residues. The CDR3 loop is CAWMGQGLRSEAFF. CDR3 coding DNA: TGTGCCTGGATGGGACAGGGTTTACGCTCCGAAGCTTTCTTT.